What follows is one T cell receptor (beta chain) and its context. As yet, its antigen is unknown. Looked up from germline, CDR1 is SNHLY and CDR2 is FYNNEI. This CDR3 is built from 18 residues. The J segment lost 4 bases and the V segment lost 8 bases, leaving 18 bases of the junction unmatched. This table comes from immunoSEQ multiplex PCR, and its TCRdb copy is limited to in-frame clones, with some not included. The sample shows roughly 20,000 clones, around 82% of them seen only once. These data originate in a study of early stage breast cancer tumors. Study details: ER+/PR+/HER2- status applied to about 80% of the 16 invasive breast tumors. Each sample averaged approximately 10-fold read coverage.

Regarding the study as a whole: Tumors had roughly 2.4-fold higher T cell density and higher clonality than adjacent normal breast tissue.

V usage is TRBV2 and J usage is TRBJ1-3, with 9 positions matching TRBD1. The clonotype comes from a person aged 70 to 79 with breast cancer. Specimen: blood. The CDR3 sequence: CASGTGTGSVLSGNTIYF. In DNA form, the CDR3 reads TGTGCCAGCGGTACCGGGACAGGGTCCGTTTTATCCGGAAACACCATATATTTT. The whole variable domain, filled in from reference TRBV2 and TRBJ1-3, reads EPEVTQTPSHQVTQMGQEVILRCVPISNHLYFYWYRQILGQKVEFLVSFYNNEISEKSEIFDDQFSVERPDGSNFTLKIRSTKLEDSAMYFCASGTGTGSVLSGNTIYFGEGSWLTVV.